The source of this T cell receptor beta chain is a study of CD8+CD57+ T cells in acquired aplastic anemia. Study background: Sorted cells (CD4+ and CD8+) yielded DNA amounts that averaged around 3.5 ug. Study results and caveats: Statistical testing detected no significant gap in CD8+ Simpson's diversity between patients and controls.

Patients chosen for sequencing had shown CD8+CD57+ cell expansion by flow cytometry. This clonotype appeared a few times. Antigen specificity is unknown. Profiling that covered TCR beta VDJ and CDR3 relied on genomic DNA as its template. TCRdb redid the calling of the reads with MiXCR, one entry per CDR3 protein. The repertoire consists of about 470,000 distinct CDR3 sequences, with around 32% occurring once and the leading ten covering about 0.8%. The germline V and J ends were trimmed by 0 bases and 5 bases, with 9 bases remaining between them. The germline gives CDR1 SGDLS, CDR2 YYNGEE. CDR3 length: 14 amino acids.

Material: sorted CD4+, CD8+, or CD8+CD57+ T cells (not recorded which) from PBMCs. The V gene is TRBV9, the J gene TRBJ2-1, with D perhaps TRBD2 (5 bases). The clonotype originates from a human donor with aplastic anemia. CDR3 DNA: TGTGCCAGCAGCGTAGGAGGGTCCAACAATGAGCAGTTCTTC. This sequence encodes CASSVGGSNNEQFF.